The subject of this entry is one TCR beta chain. The data are from a study of cytomegalovirus exposure and HLA in healthy donors. The primer mix had 60 Vbeta and 13 Jbeta primers. The data were produced by immunoSEQ multiplex PCR, yet TCRdb's version contains in-frame clones alone and is incomplete. This table has around 120,000 clones, under 80% appearing once. V lost 6 bases and J 5 bases, leaving 10 bases between the germline ends. CDR3 length equals 12 residues. The germline V gene has CDR1 SNHLY and CDR2 FYNNEI. This sequence was found in a man in his sixties in good health and CMV-seropositive. The sequencing sample was made of PBMCs. The J gene is TRBJ1-2, the V gene TRBV2; unclear D gene. The CDR3 is CASSEDSYGYTF. CDR3 sequence (DNA): TGTGCCAGCAGCGAGGACTCTTATGGCTACACCTTC.